The 5 T cell receptor beta chains in this list originate from one sample, sequenced in a study of Ad26.COV2.S vaccination and SARS-CoV-2 variants. Only in-frame clones appear in the TCRdb table, and some are missing; sequencing was by immunoSEQ multiplex PCR. The table has fewer than 150,000 clones, 80% to 90% seen once; the top ten hold 4.5% to 6%. Sequencing used peripheral blood, obtained after recovery from COVID-19. These receptors were taken from a human donor who had recovered from COVID-19.

The chain couples TRBV6-5 to TRBJ1-3; D is uncertain. Trimming removed 0 bases at V and 0 bases at J, with 6 bases between. The CDR3 is made up of 15 amino acids. CDR1 is MNHEY, CDR2 SVGAGI, per germline. The CDR3 loop reads CASSYSRASGNTIYF. CDR3 nucleotides: TGTGCCAGCAGTTACTCGCGGGCCTCTGGAAACACCATATATTTT.

The gene calls are TRBV19 and TRBJ2-6, with a tentative D call TRBD2 (5 bases). CDR1 is LNHDA and CDR2 is SQIVND in the germline V gene (reference sequence). CDR3 length equals 16 residues. Trimming took 6 bases from V and 1 from J, leaving 13 bases between them. CDR3 protein: CASSPTGRSGANVLTF. The DNA for the CDR3 is TGTGCCAGTAGCCCTACGGGGAGATCTGGGGCCAACGTCCTGACTTTC.

This sequence joins TRBV5-4 and TRBJ1-1; D gene unclear. V shed 2 bases and J shed 3 bases, with 8 bases lying between them. CDR1 and CDR2 (germline): SGHNT, YYREEE (reference sequence). The CDR3 contains 13 residues. The CDR3 protein is CASSFKRDTEAFF. For the CDR3, the DNA is TGTGCCAGCAGCTTCAAGAGGGACACTGAAGCTTTCTTT.

The chain has TRBV4-3 and TRBJ2-1; D is unclear. The CDR3 sequence is 13 residues long. The V gene lost 1 base and the J gene lost 9 bases, with 10 bases spanning the gap. Germline CDR1 and CDR2: LGHNA and YSLEER. The CDR3 DNA is TGCGCCAGCAGCCAAGGGTATCCCGCTGAGCAGTTCTTC. This encodes CASSQGYPAEQFF.

The chain is built from TRBV4-1 and TRBJ2-2; the D gene is possibly TRBD1 (6 bases). This CDR3 contains 15 residues. Per germline, CDR1 MGHRA and CDR2 YSYEKL. Trimming took off 1 base at V and 3 bases at J, with 9 bases between the two ends. This CDR3 reads CASSQAGHHTGELFF. CDR3 in DNA: TGCGCCAGCAGCCAAGCGGGACACCACACCGGGGAGCTGTTTTTT.